This record covers a single TCR beta chain. The record originates from a study of blood T cell repertoires in COVID-19. Some clones are missing from TCRdb's copy, which holds only in-frame ones; the method was immunoSEQ multiplex PCR. The data show 220,000 or so clones, 88% seen once. Participant age was roughly 18 to 95 years, and participants resided in roughly 24 US areas. The V gene end was trimmed by 7 bases and the J gene end by 5 bases; junction bases not matched to a gene: 14. Germline V gene lookup returns CDR1 MRHNA and CDR2 SNTAGT. CDR3 size: 16 residues. V is TRBV6-4 and J is TRBJ2-1, with 7 positions matching TRBD2. The sample comprised PBMCs or T cells enriched from blood (not recorded which). This TCR came from a woman aged 45 to 65 with acute COVID-19. In nucleotides, the CDR3 is TGTGCCAGCAAGGGAATAGCGGGCCTGGGGGACAATGAGCAGTTCTTC. Translating it yields CASKGIAGLGDNEQFF.